This entry lists 27 T cell receptor beta chains sequenced from one sample in a study of sequential checkpoint blockade in melanoma. The repertoire was sequenced with immunoSEQ multiplex PCR; TCRdb's copy has only in-frame clones and lacks some. The table records roughly 7,000 clones, roughly 31% of them present only once. Indicated treatment: randomized to nivolumab then ipilimumab (arm A) or the reverse (arm B). Sequencing was performed on tumor tissue (inferred from file names), taken from a patient given nivolumab and ipilimumab in sequence. Receptor source: a human donor with melanoma.

The rearrangement joins TRBV14 to TRBJ1-1; D unresolved. Looked up from germline, CDR1 is SGHDN and CDR2 is FVKESK. The CDR3 totals 16 residues. V lost 1 base and J 1 base, leaving 13 bases between the germline ends. Written as DNA, the CDR3 is TGTGCCAGCAGCCAAGCTGTCGCAGGTAGGAACACTGAAGCTTTCTTT. Translating gives CASSQAVAGRNTEAFF.

This clone was recorded many times. V usage is TRBV11-3 and J usage is TRBJ2-5, with D possibly matching TRBD2 (6 bases). Germline V gene lookup returns CDR1 SGHNT and CDR2 YENEEA. This CDR3 is built from 17 residues. Trimming took 6 bases from V and 1 from J, leaving 21 bases between them. CDR3 in amino acids: CASSRTSEGRSQETQYF. CDR3 coding DNA: TGTGCCAGCAGTCGTACATCGGAGGGGAGGTCCCAAGAGACCCAGTACTTC. The full variable domain, in which reference TRBV11-3 and TRBJ2-5 provide the parts outside the CDR3, is EAGVVQSPRYKIIEKKQPVAFWCNPISGHNTLYWYLQNLGQGPELLIRYENEEAVDDSQLPKDRFSAERLKGVDSTLKIQPAELGDSAVYLCASSRTSEGRSQETQYFGPGTRLLVL.

The rearrangement uses TRBV30 and TRBJ1-3; 7 positions agree with TRBD1. V trimming: 7 bases; J trimming: 1 base; junction bases outside the gene matches: 13. The V gene's germline CDR1 is GTSNPN and CDR2 SVGIG (reference sequence). This CDR3 region has 16 residues. The CDR3, as DNA: TGTGCCTTTTCCCTCCCAGGGGGATTGTCTGGAAACACCATATATTTT. Residues: CAFSLPGGLSGNTIYF.

This clone is classed as medium-sized. CDR3 in amino acids: CASTTLAGTGAYGYTF. CDR3 sequence (DNA): TGTGCCAGCACCACACTGGCCGGGACAGGGGCCTATGGCTACACCTTC. The chain has TRBV12-5 and TRBJ1-2, with TRBD1 matching 10 bases. Germline V CDR1 and CDR2: LGHNT, FRNRAP. CDR3 length equals 16 residues.

J is TRBJ1-5 and V is TRBV11-3; D ambiguous. The CDR3 runs 15 residues. The ends were cut back, 5 bases at V and 5 bases at J, with 16 bases in the middle. Germline V CDR1 and CDR2: SGHNT, YENEEA. The CDR3 reads CASSGVAGSHQPQHF. CDR3 DNA: TGTGCCAGCAGCGGGGTGGCGGGGTCCCATCAGCCCCAGCATTTT.

This clone was found a few times. CDR3 sequence: CASSKNPEETQYF. CDR3 in DNA: TGTGCCAGCAGCAAAAACCCTGAAGAGACCCAGTACTTC. This chain connects TRBV9 to TRBJ2-5; unclear D gene. V lost 4 bases, J lost 3 bases, and 10 bases lay in between. The CDR3 is 13 amino acids. The V gene's germline CDR1 is SGDLS and CDR2 YYNGEE.

The chain carries TRBV18 and TRBJ2-1; 11 positions match TRBD1. V lost 5 bases, J lost 6 bases, and 9 bases stayed unmatched. The CDR3 is 16 amino acids. Germline CDR1 KGHSH, CDR2 LQKENI. CDR3 protein: CASSEYSGTGGNEQFF. The CDR3 DNA follows: TGTGCCAGCTCAGAATACTCCGGGACAGGGGGCAATGAGCAGTTCTTC.

This clone was detected a few times. The CDR3 spells CAINGGGSSYNEQFF. The DNA for the CDR3 is TGTGCCATCAACGGGGGCGGGAGCTCCTACAATGAGCAGTTCTTC. The chain uses TRBV6-8 and TRBJ2-1; D possibly corresponds to TRBD2 (7 bases). The ends were cut back, 10 bases at V and 0 bases at J, with 16 bases in the middle. There are 15 residues in the CDR3. CDR1 MNHGY and CDR2 SAAAGT come from the germline V gene.

This clone occurred a few times. The genes are TRBV25-1 and TRBJ2-1; D gene ambiguous. The V end lost 6 bases, the J end lost 1 base, and 10 bases lay between the germline ends. Germline values: CDR1 MGHDK, CDR2 SYGVNS. This CDR3 contains 14 residues. For the CDR3, the DNA is TGTGCCAGCAGCGGTTACCCTTCCTACAATGAGCAGTTCTTC. As protein: CASSGYPSYNEQFF.

This chain joins TRBV10-2 and TRBJ2-7; TRBD2 aligns across 10 bases. The CDR3 is 15 amino acids. The ends lost 6 bases at V and 6 bases at J; junction bases unmatched: 11. Germline CDR1 is WSHSY and CDR2 is SAAADI. This chain's CDR3 is CASRASSGRGGEQYF. The CDR3 DNA sequence: TGCGCCAGCAGGGCCTCTAGCGGGAGAGGGGGCGAGCAGTACTTC.

The sample holds a few counts of this clone. The V and J genes are TRBV1 and TRBJ2-5; TRBD2, the table's D call, was not compared with the DNA. TRBV1 is a recognized pseudogene. This CDR3 is built from 15 residues. The CDR3 spells CASSQELAVQETQYF. CDR3 DNA: TGCGCCAGCAGCCAAGAGCTAGCGGTCCAAGAGACCCAGTACTTC.

In DNA form, the CDR3 reads TGTGCCAGTAGATCCGCTAGGGAGGGGGCCAAAAACATTCAGTACTTC. It specifies CASRSAREGAKNIQYF. This rearrangement joins TRBV19 to TRBJ2-4; TRBD2 matches at 7 bases. The CDR3 is 16 residues long. The trim removed 6 bases at V and 1 base at J, leaving 9 bases unmatched. CDR1 and CDR2 from the germline V gene are LNHDA and SQIVND (reference sequence).

This clone appeared many times. J is TRBJ2-7 and V is TRBV9; TRBD2 matches 8 bases. J lost 3 bases, V lost 0 bases, and 5 bases had no gene match. The CDR3 has 15 amino acids. Germline V gene data show CDR1 as SGDLS and CDR2 as YYNGEE. The DNA of the CDR3 is TGTGCCAGCAGCGTAGCGGGAGGGGAAATCTACGAGCAGTACTTC. It yields the protein CASSVAGGEIYEQYF.

This clone was recorded many times. The gene calls are TRBV11-3 and TRBJ1-1; 8 bases agree with TRBD1. This CDR3 contains 15 residues. V gave up 0 bases and J gave up 4 bases; unmatched junction bases: 4. The germline gives CDR1 SGHNT, CDR2 YENEEA. CDR3 DNA: TGTGCCAGCAGCTTAGATCCAGGGGGCGGCACTGAAGCTTTCTTT. This codes for CASSLDPGGGTEAFF.

The V call is TRBV25-1, the J call TRBJ2-7; D gene uncertain. Germline V gene data show CDR1 as MGHDK and CDR2 as SYGVNS. This CDR3 spans 12 amino acids. V was cut by 2 bases and J by 3 bases, with 5 bases left in between. CDR3 sequence (DNA): TGTGCCAGCAGTGAACATTTCTACGAGCAGTACTTC. Its translation: CASSEHFYEQYF.

The genes are TRBV19 and TRBJ2-3; the match to TRBD1 covers 7 bases. Germline V lookup: CDR1 LNHDA, CDR2 SQIVND (reference sequence). Trimming cost V 7 bases and J 6 bases; bases outside gene matches: 13. This CDR3 has 15 amino acids. The CDR3 is CASTETGASTDTQYF. In nucleotides, the CDR3 is TGTGCCAGTACCGAAACAGGGGCCTCAACGGATACGCAGTATTTT.

The sample holds a few counts of this clone. The chain combines TRBV12-2 with TRBJ2-5; TRBD2, the D gene given by the table, was not confirmed from the DNA. TRBV12-2 counts as a pseudogene. The CDR3 extends over 14 amino acids. CDR3 DNA: TGTGCCACTAGACTGAGCGGGAACCAAGAGACCCAGTACTTC. Protein product: CATRLSGNQETQYF.

This clone appeared many times. The gene calls are TRBV9 and TRBJ1-1; TRBD1 is a possible D gene (5 bases). The CDR3 runs to 15 residues. Trimming stripped 4 bases from V and 1 base from J, with 14 bases between. Germline CDR1 and CDR2: SGDLS and YYNGEE. The DNA of the CDR3 is TGTGCCAGCAGCCCATGGAACCAGGGGAACACTGAAGCTTTCTTT. Protein: CASSPWNQGNTEAFF.

J is TRBJ1-1 and V is TRBV6-8, with D tentatively TRBD1 (5 bases). Trimming cost V 2 bases and J 7 bases, with 11 bases left between them. This CDR3 comprises 13 residues. Germline V gives CDR1 MNHGY, CDR2 SAAAGT. The CDR3 nucleotides are TGTGCCAGCAGTTACGTCCTCGGGGGTGAAGCTTTCTTT. It specifies CASSYVLGGEAFF.

The rearrangement joins TRBV30 to TRBJ2-7, with 9 bases lining up with TRBD1. Per the germline V gene, CDR1 is GTSNPN and CDR2 is SVGIG (reference sequence). J lost 1 base, V lost 2 bases, and 6 bases had no gene match. The CDR3 is 15 amino acids. Here the CDR3 DNA reads TGTGCCTGGAGTTACCCCGGGACAGGGTCCTACGAGCAGTACTTC. Translation: CAWSYPGTGSYEQYF.

V gene TRBV18 combines with J gene TRBJ1-5; D perhaps matches TRBD1 (6 bases). Germline values: CDR1 KGHSH, CDR2 LQKENI. The CDR3 has 16 residues. Trimming pared 3 bases from V and 10 bases from J, leaving 22 bases between. Here the CDR3 reads CASSPTGGDRDIPQHF. CDR3 sequence (DNA): TGTGCCAGCTCACCTACCGGGGGGGATAGGGACATACCCCAGCATTTT.

This clone was recorded at least ten times. The V call is TRBV11-3, the J call TRBJ2-7; maybe TRBD1 (5 bases). Germline CDR1 is SGHNT and CDR2 is YENEEA. V lost 5 bases, J lost 3 bases, and 14 bases lay in between. This CDR3 region has 14 residues. CDR3 amino acids: CASSLDTTFYEQYF. The CDR3 nucleotides are TGTGCCAGCAGCCTGGACACCACGTTCTACGAGCAGTACTTC.

This clone was seen a handful of times. The rearrangement links TRBV6-8 to TRBJ2-3; D unresolved. Trimming took off 2 bases at V and 3 bases at J, with 6 bases between the two ends. From germline, CDR1 is MNHGY and CDR2 SAAAGT. There are 13 residues in the CDR3. The DNA of the CDR3 is TGTGCCAGCAGTTACGTAGCAACAGATACGCAGTATTTT. Translating gives CASSYVATDTQYF.

This clone has more than one count but fewer than ten. The chain carries TRBV6-8 and TRBJ2-7, with TRBD2 matching 14 bases. This CDR3 region has 14 residues. Germline CDR1 MNHGY, CDR2 SAAAGT. Losses at the gene ends were 6 bases for V and 3 bases for J; bases not matched to a gene: 1. The CDR3 is CASRGLAGDYEQYF. As DNA, the CDR3 is TGTGCCAGCAGGGGACTAGCGGGAGACTACGAGCAGTACTTC.

The gene calls are TRBV11-3 and TRBJ1-2; 12 bases are shared with TRBD1. Germline V lookup: CDR1 SGHNT, CDR2 YENEEA. The length of the CDR3 is 17 residues. V was clipped by 6 bases and J by 3 bases; unmatched bases: 11. The CDR3 region has the DNA TGTGCCAGCAGTCCCGGGACAGGGGGCATAGTGGACTATGGCTACACCTTC. Its translation is CASSPGTGGIVDYGYTF.

This clone was detected a few times. The CDR3 loop reads CASRGGGSYNEQFF. The CDR3 region has the DNA TGTGCCAGCCGCGGGGGAGGGTCCTACAATGAGCAGTTCTTC. The chain links TRBV6-8 to TRBJ2-1, with TRBD2 identical over 7 bases. The V and J ends lost 8 bases and 1 base, in that order; junction bases with no gene match: 5. The CDR3 consists of 14 residues. In germline, CDR1 is MNHGY, CDR2 SAAAGT.

V gene TRBV27 combines with J gene TRBJ2-1; D is uncertain. This CDR3 spans 13 amino acids. Germline lookup yields CDR1 MNHEY and CDR2 SMNVEV (reference sequence). V was pared by 0 bases and J by 1 base, with 1 base between. DNA of the CDR3: TGTGCCAGCAGTTTATCTTCCTACAATGAGCAGTTCTTC. Protein product: CASSLSSYNEQFF.